A selection of T cell receptor beta chains follows, all from one sample in a study of human T cells and chemical hapten exposure. TCRdb redid the calling of the RACE reads with MiXCR, one entry per CDR3 protein. The sample lists about 340,000 distinct CDR3 sequences, approximately 6.3% occurring once. Sequencing was performed on whole blood, taken in connection with sensitization to the hapten diphenylcyclopropenone (DPC). These receptors were taken from a woman under 30 with alopecia areata. Some clones in this sample may be carry-over from other donors' samples. The CDR3 runs from the conserved cysteine through the conserved F or W. Each record gives: clone size, D gene, CDR3 length, V gene, J gene, CDR3 protein, CDR3 DNA. The D gene is left open where the match is weak. Expanded clones are given a class, and other clones once, few, many or no size at all.

.,TRBD1,15,TRBV11-1,TRBJ1-2,CASSRATGNIYGYTF,TGTGCCAGCAGCCGTGCGACAGGGAATATCTATGGCTACACCTTC
.,.,15,TRBV6-4,TRBJ2-3,CASSAGGRSTDTQYF,TGTGCCAGCAGTGCTGGAGGCAGAAGCACAGATACGCAGTATTTT
.,TRBD1,14,TRBV5-1,TRBJ1-2,CASSLDRGSYGYTF,TGCGCCAGCAGCTTAGACAGGGGGAGCTATGGCTACACCTTC
many,TRBD1,15,TRBV7-9,TRBJ2-7,CASSPGTAYSYEQYF,TGTGCCAGCAGCCCCGGGACAGCCTACTCCTACGAGCAGTACTTC
.,TRBD1,15,TRBV20-1,TRBJ1-5,CSARDLTGQGQPQHF,TGCAGTGCTAGAGATTTGACAGGGCAAGGGCAGCCCCAGCATTTT
few,.,17,TRBV19,TRBJ1-5,CASSTTGHPQGNQPQHF,TGTGCCAGTAGTACTACGGGACACCCCCAAGGGAATCAGCCCCAGCATTTT
few,.,12,TRBV12-3/TRBV12-4,TRBJ2-1,CASKLGVNEQFF,TGTGCCAGCAAACTGGGAGTAAATGAGCAGTTCTTC
.,.,15,TRBV7-2,TRBJ2-3,CASSLLTRRSDTQYF,TGTGCCAGCAGCCTGCTGACTCGCAGATCAGATACGCAGTATTTT
.,TRBD1,11,TRBV29-1,TRBJ1-2,CSSRTGNGYTF,TGCAGCTCTAGGACAGGGAACGGCTACACCTTC
.,.,17,TRBV27,TRBJ1-5,CASSRAGPRRGNQPQHF,TGTGCCAGCAGTAGGGCAGGGCCTAGGCGGGGCAATCAGCCCCAGCATTTT
.,.,14,TRBV25-1,TRBJ1-3,CAGSDFSSGNTIYF,TGTGCCGGCAGTGATTTCAGCTCTGGAAACACCATATATTTT
.,.,14,TRBV28,TRBJ1-5,CATGLGDLNQPQHF,TGTGCCACGGGGTTGGGGGATCTCAATCAGCCCCAGCATTTT
many,TRBD1,13,TRBV29-1,TRBJ2-7,CSVAKGQYYEQYF,TGCAGCGTCGCTAAGGGACAGTACTACGAGCAGTACTTC
.,.,13,TRBV20-1,TRBJ2-5,CSARALRQETQYF,TGCAGTGCTAGAGCCCTCCGACAAGAGACCCAGTACTTC
.,TRBD1,15,TRBV5-1,TRBJ1-6,CASSLRTGSVLTLHF,TGCGCCAGCAGCCTGAGGACAGGGAGCGTTCTAACCCTCCACTTT
.,.,15,TRBV5-6,TRBJ2-4,CASSDGGTGKNIQYF,TGTGCCAGCAGCGACGGGGGGACAGGCAAAAACATTCAGTACTTC
.,.,13,TRBV4-3,TRBJ2-7,CASSQEVDYEQYF,TGCGCCAGCAGCCAAGAAGTGGACTACGAGCAGTACTTC
few,TRBD1,15,TRBV12-5,TRBJ2-7,CASGPEDRDFYEQYF,TGTGCTAGTGGTCCCGAGGACAGGGACTTCTACGAGCAGTACTTC
many,.,12,TRBV12-3/TRBV12-4,TRBJ1-1,CASSLPGTEAFF,TGTGCCAGCAGTTTACCGGGAACTGAAGCTTTCTTT
.,.,14,TRBV12-3/TRBV12-4,TRBJ1-6,CASSSDGDNSPLHF,TGTGCCAGCAGTTCGGACGGAGATAATTCACCCCTCCACTTT
.,.,16,TRBV5-4,TRBJ2-3,CASSFSLAQGTDTQYF,TGTGCCAGCAGCTTCTCACTAGCGCAGGGGACAGATACGCAGTATTTT
few,.,12,TRBV28,TRBJ2-3,CASSKGADTQYF,TGTGCCAGCAGCAAAGGAGCAGATACGCAGTATTTT
.,TRBD2,16,TRBV6-2/TRBV6-3,TRBJ2-3,CASSYGTSGPGGTQYF,TGTGCCAGCAGTTACGGGACTAGCGGGCCAGGCGGCACGCAGTATTTT
few,.,14,TRBV4-1,TRBJ1-2,CASSRDISNYGYTF,TGCGCCAGCAGCCGGGACATCTCTAACTATGGCTACACCTTC
many,.,14,TRBV24-1,TRBJ1-2,CATSEAGGRNGYTF,TGTGCCACCAGTGAGGCAGGAGGGAGGAATGGCTACACCTTC
many,.,14,TRBV5-5,TRBJ2-7,CASSWGPGSYEQYF,TGTGCCAGCAGCTGGGGGCCTGGCTCCTACGAGCAGTACTTC
.,TRBD1,12,TRBV18,TRBJ1-1,CASSPSQGAAFF,TGTGCCAGCTCACCATCCCAGGGGGCGGCTTTCTTT
many,.,12,TRBV20-1,TRBJ1-4,CSAGIGNEKLFF,TGCAGTGCAGGAATAGGGAATGAAAAACTGTTTTTT
many,TRBD1,15,TRBV6-2/TRBV6-3,TRBJ2-3,CASTKEGGATDTQYF,TGTGCCAGCACTAAAGAAGGGGGCGCCACAGATACGCAGTATTTT
many,.,13,TRBV7-2,TRBJ2-3,CASSSGLGYTQYF,TGTGCCAGCAGCTCAGGACTGGGGTATACGCAGTATTTT
many,TRBD1,13,TRBV7-2,TRBJ1-4,CASSRDRGEKLFF,TGTGCCAGCAGCAGGGACAGGGGTGAAAAACTGTTTTTT
.,.,15,TRBV12-3/TRBV12-4,TRBJ2-7,CASSEQPSGYLEQYF,TGTGCCAGCAGCGAACAACCCTCAGGGTACCTCGAGCAGTACTTC